There are many counts of the clone carrying this TCR beta chain. Its antigen is not identified. TCRdb used MiXCR to reprocess the reads, holding one entry per CDR3 protein. The repertoire holds approximately 42,000 distinct CDR3 sequences, with 12% as singletons. This entry belongs to a study of type 1 regulatory T cells. CDR1 and CDR2 (germline): MDHEN, SYDVKM. The CDR3 loop spans 11 amino acids. V was cut by 6 bases and J by 9 bases, with 12 bases left in between. Sequenced input: cultured non-Tr1 T cells, either the whole culture or a sorted T cell fraction (not recorded which). This sequence joins TRBV28 and TRBJ2-7; D call uncertain. This receptor was identified in a human donor in good health. As DNA, the CDR3 is TGTGCCAGCAGGGAATTTACGAGGCAGTACTTC. Amino acids: CASREFTRQYF.